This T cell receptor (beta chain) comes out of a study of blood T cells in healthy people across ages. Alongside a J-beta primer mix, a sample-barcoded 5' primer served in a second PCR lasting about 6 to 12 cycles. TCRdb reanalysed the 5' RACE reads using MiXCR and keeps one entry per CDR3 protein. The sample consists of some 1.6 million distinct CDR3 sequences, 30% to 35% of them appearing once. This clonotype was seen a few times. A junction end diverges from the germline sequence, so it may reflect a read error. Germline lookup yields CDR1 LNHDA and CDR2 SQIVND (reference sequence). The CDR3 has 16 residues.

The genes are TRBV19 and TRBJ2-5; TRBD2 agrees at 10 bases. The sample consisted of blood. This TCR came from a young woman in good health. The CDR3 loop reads CACSPGKRGGQETQYF. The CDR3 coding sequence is TGTGCCTGTAGCCCGGGGAAGCGGGGGGGCCAAGAGACCCAGTACTTC.